This T cell receptor (beta chain) was identified in a study of neurological immune-mediated disorders (dated by TCRdb to between 2019 and 2020). For the study in its entirety: Among the roughly 35 multiple sclerosis patients, 31 had relapsing-remitting MS and 3 had secondary progressive MS. Peripheral blood TCR-beta repertoires from patients with HTLV-I-associated myelopathy (HAM/TSP), patients with multiple sclerosis, and healthy controls were compared in the study using UMI-based sequencing. Alongside PBMC samples, the set of approximately 100 TCR-beta libraries contained longitudinal samples, technical triplicates, and paired CD4+ and CD8+ T-cell subsets that had been sorted. The cohort was made up of 60 to 75 subjects, consisting of around 14 HAM/TSP patients, some 34 multiple sclerosis patients and 20 healthy controls.

cDNA was synthesized by template-switch 5'RACE using a primer with a 10-nucleotide random unique molecular identifier that tagged each TCR transcript. Each sequencing run produced over 180 million TCR-beta sequences covering 15-18 subjects. Total RNA was extracted with the RNeasy kit. Using the KAPA Real-time Library Amplification kit, TCR-beta VDJ regions were amplified with primers for the TCR constant region and the 5'RACE anchor. A first PCR added sample indexes and Illumina adaptors, after which a second PCR increased the library yield. After purification with Ampure beads, the TCR product of roughly 650 bp was size-selected on a 2% E-gel SizeSelection system. Before pooling, library quality was assessed on a Bioanalyzer, concentration was determined with Qubit, and library quantification was performed with the Kapa Library Quantification kit. An Illumina HiSeq 2500 was used to sequence the libraries paired-end at 2 x 150 bp. To increase sequence diversity, 25-30% phiX was spiked into each library pool. In the paper's pipeline: Quality-filtered reads were processed with the UMI-based MiGEC pipeline, which removed over 80% of raw TCR sequences during error correction. IMGT germline references were used for alignment of VDJ genes, and clonotypes were defined by a unique CDR3 amino acid sequence together with V-J genes. VDJtools evaluated clonal expansion, Shannon diversity and CDR3 relatedness (CalcPairwiseDistances, ClusterSamples); CLCbio workbench built phylogenetic trees. A clone was classed as expanded if it had 8 or more unique UMIs, a cutoff based on coefficient-of-variation modelling across technical triplicates. TCRdb redid the processing of the public reads, applying fastp at Q25 and MiXCR, and retained in-frame beta chains. Every entry covers one CDR3 protein and lists the most common genes and DNA from its rows. It is TCRdb's table, rather than the study itself, that gives the V and J calls and clone size. Counted in this sample were about 66,000 distinct CDR3 sequences; 3.5% to 5.5% of them appeared once. The ten top clones hold 6.5% to 7.5% of the sample.

Study-wide findings and limitations: The highest TCR clonal expansion was observed in HAM/TSP patients, whereas the lowest was observed in MS patients, even when compared with healthy controls. Repertoires from 18 of 34 MS patients were grouped by phylogenetic analysis into a cluster of related CDR3 sequences, suggesting a possible repertoire-level signature. No identical CDR3 amino acid sequences were found to be shared among expanded clones across subjects, suggesting that TCR-beta repertoires were private in all groups. No association of the MS cluster with clinical or MRI features was observed, and the need for larger cohorts was stated by the authors.

There are 16 amino acids in the CDR3, from cysteine to phenylalanine inclusive. Of the read, only the CDR3 DNA is kept; its 48 bases are in frame from base 1. V ends up 1 base short and J 0 bases short, with an unmatched junction base count of 5. CDR1 and CDR2, looked up from the germline V gene (reference sequence), are LGHDT and YNNKEL. This clonotype was detected ten times or more. What this receptor recognizes is not known. Qualities for individual bases were not recorded, and no much larger clone is one base off. Libraries from unsorted PBMCs were made from 2 million PBMCs kept in RNAlater at -80 degrees C until RNA extraction. The multiple sclerosis patients were enrolled in a US clinical protocol that evaluated disease progression with magnetic resonance imaging. Peripheral blood was subjected to Ficoll-Hypaque density gradient centrifugation to isolate PBMCs, which were then cryopreserved in liquid nitrogen.

This clonotype was obtained from a man younger than 40 with multiple sclerosis. The chain employs TRBV3-1 and TRBJ2-7; 8 bases in the middle match TRBD1. The sequenced sample consisted of PBMCs. The CDR3 region: CASSQGTGSSSYEQYF. The nucleotide sequence reads TGTGCCAGCAGCCAAGGGACAGGGTCGAGCTCCTACGAGCAGTACTTC.